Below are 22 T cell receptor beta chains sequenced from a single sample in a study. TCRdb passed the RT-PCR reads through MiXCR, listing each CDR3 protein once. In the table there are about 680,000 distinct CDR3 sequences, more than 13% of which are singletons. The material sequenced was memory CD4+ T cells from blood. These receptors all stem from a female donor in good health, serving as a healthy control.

The CDR3 here is CASSQASGSQYF. CDR3 nucleotide sequence: TGTGCCAGCAGCCAAGCTAGCGGTTCGCAGTATTTT. This chain connects TRBV7-9 to TRBJ2-3; 7 bases are shared with TRBD2. V lost 5 bases to trimming and J lost 10 bases; unmatched junction nucleotides: 6. The CDR3 spans 12 residues. The germline gives CDR1 SEHNR, CDR2 FQNEAQ (reference sequence).

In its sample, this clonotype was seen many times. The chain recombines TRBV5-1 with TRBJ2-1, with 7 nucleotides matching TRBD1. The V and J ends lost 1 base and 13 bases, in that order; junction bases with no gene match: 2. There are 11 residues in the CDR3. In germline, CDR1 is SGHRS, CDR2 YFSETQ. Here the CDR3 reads CASSLRGQQFF. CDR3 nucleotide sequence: TGCGCCAGCAGCTTGAGGGGGCAACAGTTCTTC.

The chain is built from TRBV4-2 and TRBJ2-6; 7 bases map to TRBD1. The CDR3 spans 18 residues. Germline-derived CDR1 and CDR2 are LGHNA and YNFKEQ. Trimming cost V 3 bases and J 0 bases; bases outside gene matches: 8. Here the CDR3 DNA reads TGTGCCAGCAGCCATAACGAGGGGGCGTTCTCTGGGGCCAACGTCCTGACTTTC. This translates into CASSHNEGAFSGANVLTF.

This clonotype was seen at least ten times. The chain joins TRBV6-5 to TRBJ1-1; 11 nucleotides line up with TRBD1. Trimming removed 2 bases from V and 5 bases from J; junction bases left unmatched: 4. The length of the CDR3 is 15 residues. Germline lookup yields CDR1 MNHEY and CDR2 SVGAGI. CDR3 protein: CASSYVGQGVTEAFF. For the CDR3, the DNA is TGTGCCAGCAGTTACGTGGGACAGGGGGTGACTGAAGCTTTCTTT.

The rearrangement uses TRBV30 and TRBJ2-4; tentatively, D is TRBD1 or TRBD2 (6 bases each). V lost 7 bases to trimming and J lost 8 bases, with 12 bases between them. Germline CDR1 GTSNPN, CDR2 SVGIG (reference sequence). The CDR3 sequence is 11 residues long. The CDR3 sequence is CALARGDIQYF. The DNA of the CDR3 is TGTGCCTTGGCGAGGGGGGACATTCAGTACTTC.

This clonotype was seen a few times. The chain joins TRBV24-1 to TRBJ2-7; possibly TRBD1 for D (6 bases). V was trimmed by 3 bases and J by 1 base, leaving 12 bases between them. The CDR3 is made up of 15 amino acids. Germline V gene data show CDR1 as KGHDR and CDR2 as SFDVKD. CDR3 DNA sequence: TGTGCCACCAGTGATAAGTCGGGACAATCCTACGAGCAGTACTTC. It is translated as CATSDKSGQSYEQYF.

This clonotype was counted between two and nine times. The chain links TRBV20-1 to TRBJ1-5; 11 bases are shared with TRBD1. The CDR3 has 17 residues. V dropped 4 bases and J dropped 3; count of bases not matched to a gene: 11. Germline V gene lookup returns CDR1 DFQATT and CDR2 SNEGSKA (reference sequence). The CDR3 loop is CSATSRDRGSVNQPQHF. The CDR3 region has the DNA TGCAGTGCTACGTCCCGGGACAGGGGGAGCGTCAATCAGCCCCAGCATTTT.

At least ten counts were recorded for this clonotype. CDR3 sequence reads: CSARQVNEQYF. The CDR3 region has the DNA TGCAGTGCTAGACAGGTGAACGAGCAGTACTTC. The rearrangement links TRBV20-1 to TRBJ2-7, with unresolved D. This CDR3 has 11 residues. From germline, CDR1 is DFQATT and CDR2 SNEGSKA (reference sequence). V shed 2 bases and J shed 5 bases, with 7 bases lying between them.

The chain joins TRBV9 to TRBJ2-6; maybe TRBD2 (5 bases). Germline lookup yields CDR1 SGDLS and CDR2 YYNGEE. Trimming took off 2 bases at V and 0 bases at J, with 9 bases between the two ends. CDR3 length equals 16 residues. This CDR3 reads CASSVLGSSGANVLTF. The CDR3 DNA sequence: TGTGCCAGCAGCGTCCTAGGGAGCTCTGGGGCCAACGTCCTGACTTTC.

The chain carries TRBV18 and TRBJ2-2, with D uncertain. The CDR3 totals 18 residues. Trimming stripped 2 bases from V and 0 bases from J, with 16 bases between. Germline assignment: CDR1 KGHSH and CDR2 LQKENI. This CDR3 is CASSPFTSLTTNTGELFF. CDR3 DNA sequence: TGTGCCAGCTCACCATTTACGTCGTTAACAACGAACACCGGGGAGCTGTTTTTT.

CDR3 residues: CASREAGLAYEQYF. The CDR3 nucleotides are TGTGCCAGCAGAGAAGCGGGACTAGCCTACGAGCAGTACTTC. This chain uses TRBV27 with TRBJ2-7, with 8 bases identical to TRBD2. V was clipped by 6 bases and J by 2 bases; unmatched bases: 6. The CDR3 totals 14 residues. Germline assignment: CDR1 MNHEY and CDR2 SMNVEV (reference sequence).

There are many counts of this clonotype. CDR3 residues: CASSLGDTLAKNIQYF. CDR3 sequence (DNA): TGTGCCAGCAGCTTAGGGGACACCTTAGCCAAAAACATTCAGTACTTC. The chain joins TRBV11-2 to TRBJ2-4, with D possibly TRBD1 on 6 matching bases. Germline CDR1 reads SGHAT; CDR2 reads FQNNGV. The germline V and J ends were trimmed by 1 base and 0 bases, with 10 bases remaining between them. The CDR3 has 16 amino acids.

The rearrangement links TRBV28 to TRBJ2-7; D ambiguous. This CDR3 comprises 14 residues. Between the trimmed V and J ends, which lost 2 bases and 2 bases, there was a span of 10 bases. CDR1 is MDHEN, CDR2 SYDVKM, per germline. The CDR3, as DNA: TGTGCCAGCAGTTTAGGGGTACAGACCTACGAGCAGTACTTC. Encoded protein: CASSLGVQTYEQYF.

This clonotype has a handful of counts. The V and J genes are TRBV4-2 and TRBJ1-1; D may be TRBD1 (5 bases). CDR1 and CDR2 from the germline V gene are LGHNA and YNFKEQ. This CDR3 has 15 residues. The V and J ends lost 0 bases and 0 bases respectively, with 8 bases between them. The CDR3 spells CASSQDRGMNTEAFF. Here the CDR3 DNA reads TGTGCCAGCAGCCAAGATAGGGGAATGAACACTGAAGCTTTCTTT.

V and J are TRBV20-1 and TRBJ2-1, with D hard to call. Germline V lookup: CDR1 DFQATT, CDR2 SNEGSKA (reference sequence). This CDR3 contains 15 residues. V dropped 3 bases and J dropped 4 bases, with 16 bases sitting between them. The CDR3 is CSASSPSDPYNEQFF. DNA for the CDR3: TGCAGTGCTAGTTCCCCGAGCGACCCTTACAATGAGCAGTTCTTC.

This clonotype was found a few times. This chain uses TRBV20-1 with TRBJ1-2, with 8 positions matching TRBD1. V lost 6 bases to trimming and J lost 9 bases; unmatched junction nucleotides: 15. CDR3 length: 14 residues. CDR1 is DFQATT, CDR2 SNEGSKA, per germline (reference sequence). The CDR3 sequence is CSAREDRATERYTF. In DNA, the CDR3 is TGCAGTGCCCGCGAGGACAGGGCCACGGAGCGCTACACCTTC.

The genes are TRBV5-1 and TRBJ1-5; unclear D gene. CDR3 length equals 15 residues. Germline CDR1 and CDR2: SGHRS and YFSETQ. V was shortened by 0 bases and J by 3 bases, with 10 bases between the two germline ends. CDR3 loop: CASSLVGSPNQPQHF. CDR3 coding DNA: TGCGCCAGCAGCTTGGTGGGGTCCCCCAATCAGCCCCAGCATTTT.

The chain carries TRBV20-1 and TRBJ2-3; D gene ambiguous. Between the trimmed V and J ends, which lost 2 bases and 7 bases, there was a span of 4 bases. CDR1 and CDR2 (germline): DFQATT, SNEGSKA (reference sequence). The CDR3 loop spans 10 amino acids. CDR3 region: CSARRYTQYF. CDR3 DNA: TGCAGTGCTAGACGGTATACGCAGTATTTT.

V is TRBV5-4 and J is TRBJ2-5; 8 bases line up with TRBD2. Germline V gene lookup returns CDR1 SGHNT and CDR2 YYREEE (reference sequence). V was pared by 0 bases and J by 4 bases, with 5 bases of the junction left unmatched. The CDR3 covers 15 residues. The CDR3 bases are TGTGCCAGCAGCTTGGCCAGCGGGAGCTCAGAGACCCAGTACTTC. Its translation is CASSLASGSSETQYF. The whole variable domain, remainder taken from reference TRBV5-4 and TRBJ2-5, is ETGVTQSPTHLIKTRGQQVTLRCSSQSGHNTVSWYQQALGQGPQFIFQYYREEENGRGNFPPRFSGLQFPNYSSELNVNALELDDSALYLCASSLASGSSETQYFGPGTRLLVL.

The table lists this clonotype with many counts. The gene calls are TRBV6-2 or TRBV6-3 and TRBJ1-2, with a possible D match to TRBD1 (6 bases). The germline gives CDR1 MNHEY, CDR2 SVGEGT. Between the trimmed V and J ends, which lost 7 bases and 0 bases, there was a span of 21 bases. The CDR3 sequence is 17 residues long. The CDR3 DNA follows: TGTGCCAGCACGTCGTTTGGACAGTTGATCTCTAACTATGGCTACACCTTC. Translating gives CASTSFGQLISNYGYTF.

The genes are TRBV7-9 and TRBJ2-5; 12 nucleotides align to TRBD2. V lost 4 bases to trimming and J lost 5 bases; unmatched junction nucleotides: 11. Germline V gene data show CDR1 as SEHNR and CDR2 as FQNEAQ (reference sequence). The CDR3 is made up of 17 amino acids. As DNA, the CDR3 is TGTGCCAGCAGCTACCAGACTAGCGGGAGAGGAGGCGAGACCCAGTACTTC. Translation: CASSYQTSGRGGETQYF.

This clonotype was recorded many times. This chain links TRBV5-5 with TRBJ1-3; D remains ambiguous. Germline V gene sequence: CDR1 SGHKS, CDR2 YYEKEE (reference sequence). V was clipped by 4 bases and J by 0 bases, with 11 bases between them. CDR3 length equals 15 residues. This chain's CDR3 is CASSAPKGSGNTIYF. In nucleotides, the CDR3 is TGTGCCAGCAGCGCGCCAAAGGGCTCTGGAAACACCATATATTTT.